This T cell receptor beta chain originates from a study of T cell responses to AZD1222 COVID-19 vaccine. The method was immunoSEQ multiplex PCR; TCRdb's version includes in-frame clones alone and lacks a portion of them. The sample comprises some 170,000 clones, roughly nine tenths of which are singletons, and around 3% rests with the top ten. Concerning this clone itself: The antigen remains undetermined.

Overall study results and limits: Breadth and depth of Spike-specific TCRs rose after two AZD1222 doses.

This CDR3 region has 16 residues. The V end was cut by 5 bases, the J end by 3 bases, with 19 bases between. Germline V gives CDR1 MNHEY, CDR2 SMNVEV (reference sequence). The V gene is TRBV27, the J gene TRBJ1-1; D is possibly TRBD1 (6 bases). The TCR comes from an adult in good health. The sample was peripheral blood, taken on day 0 of AZD1222 vaccination. The CDR3 nucleotides read TGTGCCAGCAGTCCACAGGGTACCCCTATTTACACTGAAGCTTTCTTT. It encodes CASSPQGTPIYTEAFF.